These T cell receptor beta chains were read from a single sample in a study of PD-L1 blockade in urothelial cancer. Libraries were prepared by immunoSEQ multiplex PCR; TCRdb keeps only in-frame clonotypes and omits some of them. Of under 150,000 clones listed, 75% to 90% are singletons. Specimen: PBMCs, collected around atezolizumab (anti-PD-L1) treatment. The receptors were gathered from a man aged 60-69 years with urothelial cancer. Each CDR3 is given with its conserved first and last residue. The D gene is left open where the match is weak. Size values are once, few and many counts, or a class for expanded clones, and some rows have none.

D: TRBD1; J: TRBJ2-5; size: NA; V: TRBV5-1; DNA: TGCGCCAGCAGCTCCGCGACAGGGATACAAGAGACCCAGTACTTC; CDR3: CASSSATGIQETQYF
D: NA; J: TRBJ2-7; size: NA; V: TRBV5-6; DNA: TGTGCCAGCAGCTTGGCCCCAGGGGAGACCTACGAGCAGTACTTC; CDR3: CASSLAPGETYEQYF
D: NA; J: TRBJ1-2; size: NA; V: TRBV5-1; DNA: TGCGCCAGCAGCTTGGAGGTGGGGGGACCCTATGGCTACACCTTC; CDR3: CASSLEVGGPYGYTF
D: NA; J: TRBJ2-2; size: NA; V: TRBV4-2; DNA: TGTGCCAGCAGCCAAGATAGAATAACCGGGGAGCTGTTTTTT; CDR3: CASSQDRITGELFF
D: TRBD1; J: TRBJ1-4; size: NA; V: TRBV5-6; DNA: TGTGCCAGCAGCACGGGGACAGGGGGTAAAGAAGAAAAACTGTTTTTT; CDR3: CASSTGTGGKEEKLFF
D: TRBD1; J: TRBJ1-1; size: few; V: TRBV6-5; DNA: TGTGCCAGCAGTTACTCGAGGGGGCGCACTGAAGCTTTCTTT; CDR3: CASSYSRGRTEAFF
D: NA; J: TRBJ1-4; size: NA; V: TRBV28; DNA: TGTGCCAGCAGACCTAACAGGGATACTAATGAAAAACTGTTTTTT; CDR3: CASRPNRDTNEKLFF
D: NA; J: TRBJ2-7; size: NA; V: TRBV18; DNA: TGTGCCAGCTCACCAGCCTCAAGGGAGCAAAGAGGCTACGAGCAGTACTTC; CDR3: CASSPASREQRGYEQYF
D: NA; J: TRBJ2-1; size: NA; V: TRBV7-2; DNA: TGTGCCAGCAGCTACACCTCGTTGGCGCAGGGATACAATGAGCAGTTCTTC; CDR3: CASSYTSLAQGYNEQFF
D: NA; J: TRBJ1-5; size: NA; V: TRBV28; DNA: TGTGCCAGCGGCAGCAATCAGCCCCAGCATTTT; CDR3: CASGSNQPQHF
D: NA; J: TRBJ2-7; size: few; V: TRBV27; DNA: TGTGCCAGCAGTTTTCCCTACGGGGATTACGAGCAGTACTTC; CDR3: CASSFPYGDYEQYF
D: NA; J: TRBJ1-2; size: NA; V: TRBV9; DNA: TGTGCCAGCAGCGTAGCAACCGGGATTCAGGCCAATGGCTACACCTTC; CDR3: CASSVATGIQANGYTF
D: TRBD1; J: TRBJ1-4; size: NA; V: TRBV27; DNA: TGTGCCAGCAGCGGGACAGCGAACCTAAATGAAAAACTGTTTTTT; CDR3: CASSGTANLNEKLFF